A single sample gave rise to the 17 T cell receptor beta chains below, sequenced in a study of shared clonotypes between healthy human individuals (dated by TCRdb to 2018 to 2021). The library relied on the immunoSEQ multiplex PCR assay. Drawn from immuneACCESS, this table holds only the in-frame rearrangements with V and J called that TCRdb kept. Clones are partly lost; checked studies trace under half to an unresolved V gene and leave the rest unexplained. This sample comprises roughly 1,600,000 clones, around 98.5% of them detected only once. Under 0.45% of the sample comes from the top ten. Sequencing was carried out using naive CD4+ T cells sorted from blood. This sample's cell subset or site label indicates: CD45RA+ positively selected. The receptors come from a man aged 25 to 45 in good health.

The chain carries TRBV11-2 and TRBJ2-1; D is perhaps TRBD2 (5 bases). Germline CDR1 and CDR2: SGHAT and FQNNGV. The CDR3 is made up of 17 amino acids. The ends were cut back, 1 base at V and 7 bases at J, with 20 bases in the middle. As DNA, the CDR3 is TGTGCCAGCAGCTTAGGACTGTTCATCCGCCCGGGGAATGAGCAGTTCTTC. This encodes CASSLGLFIRPGNEQFF. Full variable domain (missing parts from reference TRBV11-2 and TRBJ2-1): EAGVAQSPRYKIIEKRQSVAFWCNPISGHATLYWYQQILGQGPKLLIQFQNNGVVDDSQLPKDRFSAERLKGVDSTLKIQPAKLEDSAVYLCASSLGLFIRPGNEQFFGPGTRLTVL.

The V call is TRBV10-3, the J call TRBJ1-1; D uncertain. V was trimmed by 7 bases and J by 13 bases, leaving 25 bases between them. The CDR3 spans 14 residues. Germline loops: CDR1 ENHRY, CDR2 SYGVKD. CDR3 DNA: TGTGCCATCAACCTCGATGAGGGCGGAATCAAGAGTTTCTTT. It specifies CAINLDEGGIKSFF.

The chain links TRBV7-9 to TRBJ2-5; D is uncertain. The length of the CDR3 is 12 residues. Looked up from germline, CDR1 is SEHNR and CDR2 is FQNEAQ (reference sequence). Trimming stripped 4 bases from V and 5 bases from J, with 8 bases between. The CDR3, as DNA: TGTGCCAGCAGCTGGTCTATCGAGACCCAGTACTTC. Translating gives CASSWSIETQYF.

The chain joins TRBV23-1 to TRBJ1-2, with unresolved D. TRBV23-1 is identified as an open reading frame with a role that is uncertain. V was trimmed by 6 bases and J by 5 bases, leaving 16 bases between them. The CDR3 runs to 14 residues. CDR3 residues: CASRKTAERYGYTF. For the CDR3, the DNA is TGCGCCAGCAGGAAAACGGCCGAGCGGTATGGCTACACCTTC.

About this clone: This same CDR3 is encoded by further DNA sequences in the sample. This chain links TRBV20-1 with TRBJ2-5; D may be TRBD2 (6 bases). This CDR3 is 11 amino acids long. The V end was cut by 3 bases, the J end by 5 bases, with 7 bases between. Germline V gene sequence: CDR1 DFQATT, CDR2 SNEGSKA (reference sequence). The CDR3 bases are TGCAGTGCTAGTGGAGGGGAGACCCAGTACTTC. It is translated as CSASGGETQYF.

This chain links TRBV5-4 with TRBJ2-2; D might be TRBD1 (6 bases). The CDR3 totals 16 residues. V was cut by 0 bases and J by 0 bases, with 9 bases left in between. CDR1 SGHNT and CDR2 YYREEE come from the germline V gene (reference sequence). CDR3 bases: TGTGCCAGCAGCTTGGAAGCAGGGGCGAACACCGGGGAGCTGTTTTTT. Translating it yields CASSLEAGANTGELFF.

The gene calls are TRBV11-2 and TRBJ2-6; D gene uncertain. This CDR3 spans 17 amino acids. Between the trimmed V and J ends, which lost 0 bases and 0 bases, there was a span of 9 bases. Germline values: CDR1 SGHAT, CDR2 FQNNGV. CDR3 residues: CASSLDGASSGANVLTF. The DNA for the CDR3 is TGTGCCAGCAGCTTAGACGGAGCCAGCTCTGGGGCCAACGTCCTGACTTTC.

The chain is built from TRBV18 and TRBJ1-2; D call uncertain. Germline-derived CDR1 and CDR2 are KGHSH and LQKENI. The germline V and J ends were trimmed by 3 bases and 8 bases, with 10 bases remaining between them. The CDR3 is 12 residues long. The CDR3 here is CASSPGLAGYTF. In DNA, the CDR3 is TGTGCCAGCTCACCCGGACTGGCGGGCTACACCTTC.

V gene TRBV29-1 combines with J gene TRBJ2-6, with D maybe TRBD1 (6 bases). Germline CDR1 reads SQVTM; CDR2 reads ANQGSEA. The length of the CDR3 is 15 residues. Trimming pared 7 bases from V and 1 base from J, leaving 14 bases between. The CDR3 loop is CSALQQGSGANVLTF. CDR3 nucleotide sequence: TGCAGCGCCCTTCAACAGGGTTCTGGGGCCAACGTCCTGACTTTC.

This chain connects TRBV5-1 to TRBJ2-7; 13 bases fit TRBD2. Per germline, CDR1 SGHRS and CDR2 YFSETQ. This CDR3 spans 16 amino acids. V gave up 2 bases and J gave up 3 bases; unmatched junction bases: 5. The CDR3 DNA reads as TGCGCCAGCAGCTTAATGACTAGCGGGAGGAACTACGAGCAGTACTTC. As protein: CASSLMTSGRNYEQYF.

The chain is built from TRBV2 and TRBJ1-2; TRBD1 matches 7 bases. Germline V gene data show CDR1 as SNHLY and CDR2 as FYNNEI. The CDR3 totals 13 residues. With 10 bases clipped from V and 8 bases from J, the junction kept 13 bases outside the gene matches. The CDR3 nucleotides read TGTGCCACTGTACAGGGGATGATTATAGGCTACACCTTC. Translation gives CATVQGMIIGYTF.

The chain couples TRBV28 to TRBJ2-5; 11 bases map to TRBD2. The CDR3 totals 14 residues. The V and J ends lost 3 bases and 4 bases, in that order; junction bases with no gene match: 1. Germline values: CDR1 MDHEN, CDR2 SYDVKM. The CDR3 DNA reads TGTGCCAGCAGTTTTAGCGGGAGGGGAGAGACCCAGTACTTC. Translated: CASSFSGRGETQYF.

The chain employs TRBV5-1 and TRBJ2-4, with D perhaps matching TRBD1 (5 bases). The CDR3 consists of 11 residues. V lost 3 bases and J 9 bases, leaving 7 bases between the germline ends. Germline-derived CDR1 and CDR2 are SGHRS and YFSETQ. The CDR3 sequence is CASSYQGIQYF. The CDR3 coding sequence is TGCGCCAGCAGCTACCAGGGCATTCAGTACTTC. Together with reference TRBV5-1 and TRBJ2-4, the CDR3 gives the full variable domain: KAGVTQTPRYLIKTRGQQVTLSCSPISGHRSVSWYQQTPGQGLQFLFEYFSETQRNKGNFPGRFSGRQFSNSRSEMNVSTLELGDSALYLCASSYQGIQYFGAGTRLSVL.

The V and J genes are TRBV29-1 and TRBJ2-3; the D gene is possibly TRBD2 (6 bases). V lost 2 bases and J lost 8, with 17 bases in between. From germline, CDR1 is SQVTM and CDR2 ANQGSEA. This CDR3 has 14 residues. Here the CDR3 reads CSVERTTGGATQYF. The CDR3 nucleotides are TGCAGCGTTGAACGGACGACCGGGGGTGCTACGCAGTATTTT.

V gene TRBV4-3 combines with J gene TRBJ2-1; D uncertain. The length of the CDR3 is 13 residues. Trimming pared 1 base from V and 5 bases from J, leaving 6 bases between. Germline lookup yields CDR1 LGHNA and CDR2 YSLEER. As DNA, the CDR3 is TGCGCCAGCAGCCAAGGCGAGAACAATGAGCAGTTCTTC. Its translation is CASSQGENNEQFF.

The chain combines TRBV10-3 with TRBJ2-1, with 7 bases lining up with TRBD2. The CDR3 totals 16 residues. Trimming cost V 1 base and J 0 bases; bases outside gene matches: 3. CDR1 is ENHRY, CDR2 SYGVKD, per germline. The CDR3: CAISEWGGSSYNEQFF. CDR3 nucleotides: TGTGCCATCAGTGAGTGGGGCGGGAGCTCCTACAATGAGCAGTTCTTC.

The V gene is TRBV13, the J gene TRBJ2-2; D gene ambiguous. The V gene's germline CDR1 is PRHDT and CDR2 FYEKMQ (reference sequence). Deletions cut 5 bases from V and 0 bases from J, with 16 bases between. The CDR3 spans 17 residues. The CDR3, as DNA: TGTGCCAGCAGCCCCCCGGGTATTTTTTCGAACACCGGGGAGCTGTTTTTT. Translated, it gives CASSPPGIFSNTGELFF. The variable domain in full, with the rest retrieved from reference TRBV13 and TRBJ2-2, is AAGVIQSPRHLIKEKRETATLKCYPIPRHDTVYWYQQGPGQDPQFLISFYEKMQSDKGSIPDRFSAQQFSDYHSELNMSSLELGDSALYFCASSPPGIFSNTGELFFGEGSRLTVL.